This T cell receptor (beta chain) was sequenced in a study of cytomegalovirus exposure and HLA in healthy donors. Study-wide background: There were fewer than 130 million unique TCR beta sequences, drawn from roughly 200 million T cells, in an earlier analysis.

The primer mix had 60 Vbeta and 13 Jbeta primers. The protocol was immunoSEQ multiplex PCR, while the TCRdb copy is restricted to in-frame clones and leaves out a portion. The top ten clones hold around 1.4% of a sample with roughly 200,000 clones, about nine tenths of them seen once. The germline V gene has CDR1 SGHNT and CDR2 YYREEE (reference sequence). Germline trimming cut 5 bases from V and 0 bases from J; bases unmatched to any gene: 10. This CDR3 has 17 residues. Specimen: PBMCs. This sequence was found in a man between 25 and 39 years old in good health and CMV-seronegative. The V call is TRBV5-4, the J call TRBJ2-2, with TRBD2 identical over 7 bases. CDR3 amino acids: CASSTNLLAANTGELFF. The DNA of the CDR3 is TGTGCCAGCAGTACGAATCTTCTAGCGGCGAACACCGGGGAGCTGTTTTTT. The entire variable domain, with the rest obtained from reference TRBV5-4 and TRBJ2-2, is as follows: ETGVTQSPTHLIKTRGQQVTLRCSSQSGHNTVSWYQQALGQGPQFIFQYYREEENGRGNFPPRFSGLQFPNYSSELNVNALELDDSALYLCASSTNLLAANTGELFFGEGSRLTVL.